Listed below are T cell receptor beta chains from one sample, sequenced in a study of blood T cells in healthy people across ages. TCRdb redid the calling of the 5' RACE reads with MiXCR, one entry per CDR3 protein. The sample contains over 1,300,000 distinct CDR3 sequences, roughly 64% of which appear only once. Material for sequencing was blood. The source of these receptors is a man younger than 30 in good health. Both conserved end residues are part of each CDR3. Each record gives: J gene, D gene, clone size, V gene, CDR3 protein, CDR3 DNA. The D gene is left open where the match is weak. Clone sizes are given selectively: once, few, many, or a class where the clone is expanded.

>TRBJ2-7|TRBD2|NA|TRBV5-1
CASSLARREGHHEQYF
TGCGCCAGCAGCTTGGCCAGACGGGAGGGCCACCACGAGCAGTACTTC
>TRBJ1-3|NA|NA|TRBV6-6
CASSYSESGNTIYF
TGTGCCAGCAGTTACTCGGAATCTGGAAACACCATATATTTT
>TRBJ2-4|NA|NA|TRBV7-2
CASSLVKANEQYF
TGTGCCAGCAGCCTTGTGAAAGCCAATGAGCAGTACTTC
>TRBJ1-1|TRBD1|NA|TRBV6-5
CASRSDRAFTEAFF
TGTGCCAGCAGATCTGACAGGGCGTTCACTGAAGCTTTCTTT
>TRBJ1-1|TRBD1|few|TRBV29-1
CSVQLTGGWAGTEAFF
TGCAGCGTACAGCTCACAGGGGGCTGGGCGGGCACTGAAGCTTTCTTT
>TRBJ2-1|NA|few|TRBV25-1
CASSDGSRSFF
TGTGCCAGCAGTGATGGATCCAGGTCGTTCTTC
>TRBJ2-7|NA|few|TRBV29-1
CSVSSGYEQYF
TGCAGCGTTTCCAGCGGATACGAGCAGTACTTC
>TRBJ2-1|TRBD2|NA|TRBV29-1
CSVESRLAGAGDEQFF
TGCAGCGTTGAATCCAGGCTAGCGGGGGCCGGGGATGAGCAGTTCTTC
>TRBJ2-2|NA|NA|TRBV7-7
CASSLAPETGELFF
TGTGCTAGCAGCTTAGCGCCGGAGACCGGGGAGCTGTTTTTT
>TRBJ2-3|TRBD2|NA|TRBV20-1
CSATGLAVTDTQYF
TGCAGTGCCACGGGACTAGCGGTCACAGATACGCAGTATTTT
>TRBJ1-5|NA|NA|TRBV4-1
CASSQVRQNYQPQHF
TGCGCCAGCAGCCAAGTAAGACAAAACTATCAGCCCCAGCATTTT
>TRBJ2-1|TRBD2|few|TRBV27
CASRTHIAGGLGNEQFF
TGTGCCAGCCGAACACATATAGCGGGAGGGCTGGGAAATGAGCAGTTCTTC
>TRBJ2-6|NA|NA|TRBV24-1
CATMAGSGANVLTF
TGTGCCACCATGGCCGGCTCTGGGGCCAACGTCCTGACTTTC
>TRBJ2-1|TRBD2|NA|TRBV7-7
CASSPPLMVREDSNEQFF
TGTGCCAGCAGCCCGCCCCTTATGGTGCGGGAGGACTCCAATGAGCAGTTCTTC
>TRBJ1-6|NA|few|TRBV4-3
CASSQDYVGLGASPLHF
TGCGCCAGCAGCCAAGATTATGTGGGCTTAGGTGCTTCACCCCTCCACTTT
>TRBJ1-2|TRBD1|NA|TRBV4-3
CASSQWTGDNYGYTF
TGCGCCAGCAGCCAATGGACAGGCGATAACTATGGCTACACCTTC
>TRBJ1-1|NA|NA|TRBV4-3
CASSQDVRVNTEAFF
TGCGCCAGCAGCCAAGATGTTCGGGTGAACACTGAAGCTTTCTTT
>TRBJ2-7|NA|NA|TRBV27
CASSLYPGVGYEQYF
TGTGCCAGCAGTTTATACCCAGGGGTTGGCTACGAGCAGTACTTC
>TRBJ2-6|NA|NA|TRBV20-1
CSARTSERSGANVLTF
TGCAGTGCTAGAACCTCGGAGAGGTCTGGGGCCAACGTCCTGACTTTC
>TRBJ2-7|NA|NA|TRBV21-1
CASSKARGHGSYEQYF
TGTGCCAGCAGCAAAGCCAGGGGGCATGGGTCCTACGAGCAGTACTTC
>TRBJ2-3|TRBD2|NA|TRBV4-1
CASSLIAGGREDTQYF
TGCGCCAGCAGCCTAATAGCGGGGGGGCGGGAAGATACGCAGTATTTT
>TRBJ2-7|NA|NA|TRBV3-1
CASSQEGNHNEQYF
TGTGCCAGCAGCCAAGAGGGGAATCATAACGAGCAGTACTTC